This is a list of T cell receptor beta chains from one sample in a study of siplizumab effects on memory and regulatory T cells. Clones were sequenced by immunoSEQ multiplex PCR, and TCRdb holds only the in-frame ones, with some missing. The sample has roughly 82,000 clones; roughly 89% are singletons. The sample taken for sequencing was Tregs sorted from blood. Every receptor here comes from a human donor in good health. Each CDR3 is given with its conserved first and last residue. D genes are given only for firm matches. Size is omitted from some rows. Given values are once, few, many or a class for expanded clones.

J: TRBJ2-3; size: NA; V: TRBV10-3; D: NA; DNA: TGTGCCATCAGTGCGCAAGAGGCCGCCCCGCAGTATTTT; CDR3: CAISAQEAAPQYF
J: TRBJ1-4; size: NA; V: TRBV6-6; D: TRBD1; DNA: TGTGCCAGCAGTTATACAGGGGTGTGGGAAAAACTGTTTTTT; CDR3: CASSYTGVWEKLFF
J: TRBJ2-7; size: NA; V: TRBV6-5; D: NA; DNA: TGTGCCAGCAGTCCGGGACTCCTCCTCGAGCAGTACTTC; CDR3: CASSPGLLLEQYF
J: TRBJ2-3; size: once; V: TRBV19; D: NA; DNA: TGTGCCAGTAGTATAGAACCCAGAGGGCTCGATACGCAGTATTTT; CDR3: CASSIEPRGLDTQYF
J: TRBJ2-1; size: NA; V: TRBV9; D: NA; DNA: TGTGCCAGCAGCAAGGGGGGTCTATCCTACAATGAGCAGTTCTTC; CDR3: CASSKGGLSYNEQFF
J: TRBJ1-4; size: NA; V: TRBV7-8; D: NA; DNA: TGTGCCAGCAGCTTTGCGGGACGGGAAAAGCTGTTTTTT; CDR3: CASSFAGREKLFF
J: TRBJ2-2; size: NA; V: TRBV13; D: NA; DNA: TGTGCCAGCAGCTCTACTTCATCCGGGACAAACACCGGGGAGCTGTTTTTT; CDR3: CASSSTSSGTNTGELFF
J: TRBJ1-5; size: once; V: TRBV7-2; D: NA; DNA: TGTGCCAGCAGCTTAGTTGGAAGGGGCCAGCCCCAGCATTTT; CDR3: CASSLVGRGQPQHF
J: TRBJ1-3; size: NA; V: TRBV28; D: TRBD1; DNA: TGTGCCAGCAGTACCGGACAGGGGAACACCATATATTTT; CDR3: CASSTGQGNTIYF
J: TRBJ2-5; size: NA; V: TRBV20-1; D: NA; DNA: TGCAGTGCTAAGGGGTTGGAGACCCAGTACTTC; CDR3: CSAKGLETQYF
J: TRBJ1-2; size: NA; V: TRBV6-5; D: NA; DNA: TGTGCCAGCGGGGGCCGGATATATGGCTACACCTTC; CDR3: CASGGRIYGYTF
J: TRBJ2-1; size: NA; V: TRBV5-1; D: TRBD2; DNA: TGCGCCAGCAGCTTGGTTAGGACTCGCGGGGGGGCCGGGGAGCAGTTCTTC; CDR3: CASSLVRTRGGAGEQFF
J: TRBJ2-7; size: NA; V: TRBV14; D: TRBD1; DNA: TGTGCCAGCAGCCAAAGGGAGCCAAGACAGGGATCGGCCTACGAGCAGTACTTC; CDR3: CASSQREPRQGSAYEQYF
J: TRBJ1-3; size: once; V: TRBV5-5; D: NA; DNA: TGTGCCAGCAGCCCCGCCGGCATGTCTGGAAACACCATATATTTT; CDR3: CASSPAGMSGNTIYF
J: TRBJ1-2; size: NA; V: TRBV2; D: NA; DNA: TGTGCCAGCAGTACGGGACAACCCTCCTGGGGCGGCTACACCTTC; CDR3: CASSTGQPSWGGYTF
J: TRBJ1-6; size: few; V: TRBV9; D: NA; DNA: TGTGCCAGCAGCGTAGATGTGTATTCGGGGAATTCACCCCTCCACTTT; CDR3: CASSVDVYSGNSPLHF
J: TRBJ1-3; size: NA; V: TRBV5-6; D: TRBD1; DNA: TGTGCCAGCAGCTTCCCGGGACAGGGGAGGGATGGAAACACCATATATTTT; CDR3: CASSFPGQGRDGNTIYF
J: TRBJ1-2; size: NA; V: TRBV19; D: NA; DNA: TGTGCCAGCCTCGAATTGGGCAGAGACTATGGCTACACCTTC; CDR3: CASLELGRDYGYTF
J: TRBJ1-3; size: NA; V: TRBV10-2; D: NA; DNA: TGCGCCAGCACTAGGGATTTGGGAAACACCATATATTTT; CDR3: CASTRDLGNTIYF
J: TRBJ2-7; size: NA; V: TRBV5-1; D: NA; DNA: TGCGCCAGCAGCTTGCCACCCCCCGGGGCCCTCTACGAGCAGTACTTC; CDR3: CASSLPPPGALYEQYF
J: TRBJ2-3; size: NA; V: TRBV18; D: NA; DNA: TGTGCCAGCTCACCCTCACCCAGCACAGATACGCAGTATTTT; CDR3: CASSPSPSTDTQYF
J: TRBJ1-2; size: few; V: TRBV6-5; D: NA; DNA: TGTGCCAGCAGGGAGAAGGGATACCTCTGCTTC; CDR3: CASREKGYLCF
J: TRBJ1-4; size: NA; V: TRBV30; D: NA; DNA: TGTGCCGGTAACAGGCCCGAGATAGGGGAGGTGTTTTTT; CDR3: CAGNRPEIGEVFF
J: TRBJ2-2; size: once; V: TRBV5-1; D: TRBD2; DNA: TGCGCCAGCAGCTCCTTTAGCGGGGGGACCACCGGGGAGCTGTTTTTT; CDR3: CASSSFSGGTTGELFF
J: TRBJ1-1; size: NA; V: TRBV7-9; D: TRBD1; DNA: TGTGCCAGCAGCCCAACGACAGGGGTCACTGAAGCTTTCTTT; CDR3: CASSPTTGVTEAFF
J: TRBJ2-5; size: NA; V: TRBV7-8; D: TRBD1; DNA: TGTGCCAGCAGCTTAGAAGGGGACAGGGGGCGGGAGACCCAGTACTTC; CDR3: CASSLEGDRGRETQYF
J: TRBJ2-7; size: once; V: TRBV6-6; D: NA; DNA: TGTGCCAGCAGTTACGGGATCCAAAGCTCCTACGAGCAGTACTTC; CDR3: CASSYGIQSSYEQYF
J: TRBJ2-4; size: NA; V: TRBV7-9; D: TRBD1; DNA: TGTGCCAGCAGCTTACCCGACAGGGTTAGAAACATTCAGTACTTC; CDR3: CASSLPDRVRNIQYF
J: TRBJ2-7; size: NA; V: TRBV4-2; D: TRBD2; DNA: TGTGCCAGCAGCCAAGATCTGGCTAGCGGGGGGGCCTACGAGCAGTACTTC; CDR3: CASSQDLASGGAYEQYF
J: TRBJ1-1; size: NA; V: TRBV27; D: NA; DNA: TGTGCCAGCAGGAATACAGGGAACACTGAAGCTTTCTTT; CDR3: CASRNTGNTEAFF
J: TRBJ2-3; size: NA; V: TRBV18; D: NA; DNA: TGTGCCAGCTCCCCTCTTGGAGCGGTCGCCACAGATACGCAGTATTTT; CDR3: CASSPLGAVATDTQYF
J: TRBJ2-1; size: NA; V: TRBV7-3; D: NA; DNA: TGTGCCAGCAGCTTAAAACAGAACAATGAGCAGTTCTTC; CDR3: CASSLKQNNEQFF
J: TRBJ1-1; size: NA; V: TRBV18; D: NA; DNA: TGTGCCAGCTCACCACCTGGGGGTCTGAACACTGAAGCTTTCTTT; CDR3: CASSPPGGLNTEAFF
J: TRBJ1-2; size: NA; V: TRBV25-1; D: NA; DNA: TGTGCCAGCAGTGAAAAGGGGTCGGGAGGCTACACCTTC; CDR3: CASSEKGSGGYTF
J: TRBJ1-2; size: NA; V: TRBV6-5; D: NA; DNA: TGTGCCAGCAGTTACTCCCAGGGCGAGGGCTATGGCTACACCTTC; CDR3: CASSYSQGEGYGYTF